The 25 T cell receptor beta chains in this list originate from one sample, sequenced in a study of molecular identifiers for immune sequencing clone quantification. One entry per CDR3 protein results from TCRdb running MiXCR on the PCR reads. The data show approximately 630,000 distinct CDR3 sequences, roughly 25% seen once. Sequenced sample: naive CD8+ T cells from blood, with Jurkat cell RNA spiked in. As to subset: FACS-sorted CD8+CD4-CCR7+CD45RA+ naive T cells. These receptors all stem from a human donor in good health. Some libraries in this study had Jurkat cell RNA spiked in.

In its sample, this clonotype was seen many times. The rearrangement links TRBV6-5 to TRBJ2-3; no definite D call. CDR1 and CDR2 (germline): MNHEY, SVGAGI. CDR3 length: 14 amino acids. Between the trimmed V and J ends, which lost 2 bases and 0 bases, there was a span of 6 bases. CDR3 region: CASSYMVSTDTQYF. CDR3 nucleotides: TGTGCCAGCAGTTACATGGTTAGCACAGATACGCAGTATTTT.

V is TRBV6-1 and J is TRBJ1-5; D is possibly TRBD1 (6 bases). Germline values: CDR1 MNHNS, CDR2 SASEGT. V lost 1 base, J lost 0 bases, and 16 bases lay in between. The CDR3 sequence is 18 residues long. This CDR3 is CASSEDKTGIYSNQPQHF. CDR3 bases: TGTGCCAGCAGTGAAGACAAGACAGGAATTTATAGCAATCAGCCCCAGCATTTT.

Ten or more counts support this clonotype. The chain is built from TRBV6-4 and TRBJ2-3, with 9 positions matching TRBD2. The V gene end was trimmed by 2 bases and the J gene end by 4 bases; junction bases not matched to a gene: 4. This CDR3 is 15 amino acids long. Germline CDR1 MRHNA, CDR2 SNTAGT. This CDR3 reads CASSDGGRAADTQYF. CDR3 DNA sequence: TGTGCCAGCAGTGACGGCGGGAGGGCCGCAGATACGCAGTATTTT.

Of note for this clonotype: One end of the junction varies from germline; a read error may be responsible. The chain employs TRBV30 and TRBJ1-5, with 10 nucleotides matching TRBD1. This CDR3 region has 14 residues. Germline CDR1 GTSNPN, CDR2 SVGIG (reference sequence). The DNA of the CDR3 is TGTGCCTGGGACTCGGGACAGGGGCTGGAACCCCAGCCTTTT. Protein sequence: CAWDSGQGLEPQPF.

This clonotype was seen a handful of times. A much larger clone lies one base from this, so it may be a read error. J is TRBJ2-3 and V is TRBV29-1; weak D call: TRBD1 (6 bases). CDR3 size: 13 residues. V lost 6 bases to trimming and J lost 5 bases, with 15 bases between them. Germline loops: CDR1 SQVTM, CDR2 ANQGSEA. The CDR3 DNA reads as TGCAGCGTGCTACCGGGACACATAGATACGCAGTATTTT. Amino acid sequence: CSVLPGHIDTQYF.

The chain employs TRBV7-9 and TRBJ2-7, with 7 nucleotides matching TRBD2. CDR3 length: 15 residues. The ends lost 5 bases at V and 0 bases at J; junction bases unmatched: 7. The germline V gene encodes CDR1 SEHNR and CDR2 FQNEAQ (reference sequence). DNA of the CDR3: TGTGCCAGCAGCCCAATGACGGGGGGCTCCTACGAGCAGTACTTC. This encodes CASSPMTGGSYEQYF.

At least ten counts were recorded for this clonotype. The V and J genes are TRBV19 and TRBJ2-1; 10 bases match TRBD2. V dropped 3 bases and J dropped 9; count of bases not matched to a gene: 5. This CDR3 has 14 residues. CDR1 is LNHDA, CDR2 SQIVND, per germline (reference sequence). Here the CDR3 DNA reads TGTGCCAGTAGTATGGCTAGCGGGAGCGGTGAGCAGTTCTTC. The encoded protein is CASSMASGSGEQFF. Complete variable domain (other parts from reference TRBV19 and TRBJ2-1): DGGITQSPKYLFRKEGQNVTLSCEQNLNHDAMYWYRQDPGQGLRLIYYSQIVNDFQKGDIAEGYSVSREKKESFPLTVTSAQKNPTAFYLCASSMASGSGEQFFGPGTRLTVL.

Many counts were recorded for this clonotype. V is TRBV7-9 and J is TRBJ2-7; 8 bases are a match to TRBD1. Per the germline V gene, CDR1 is SEHNR and CDR2 is FQNEAQ (reference sequence). The CDR3 has 13 residues. V was pared by 5 bases and J by 6 bases, with 6 bases of the junction left unmatched. This chain's CDR3 is CASSPQDRVEQYF. In DNA, the CDR3 is TGTGCCAGCAGCCCACAGGACAGGGTCGAGCAGTACTTC.

Points on this clonotype: This may stem from a read error, because a much larger clone lies one nucleotide away. The chain combines TRBV6-5 with TRBJ2-5; D may be TRBD1 (6 bases). The germline CDR1 and CDR2 sequences are MNHEY and SVGAGI. CDR3 size: 13 residues. CDR3 in DNA: TGTGCCAGCAACGACAGGTACCAAGAGACCCCGTACTTC. Amino acids: CASNDRYQETPYF.

The genes are TRBV20-1 and TRBJ2-5, with 8 bases lining up with TRBD2. In germline, CDR1 is DFQATT, CDR2 SNEGSKA (reference sequence). CDR3 length equals 15 residues. V trimming: 0 bases; J trimming: 4 bases; junction bases outside the gene matches: 7. CDR3 DNA: TGCAGTGCTAGAGATCAAAGGCTAGCGGGAGAGACCCAGTACTTC. Its translation: CSARDQRLAGETQYF.

In the case of this clonotype: Possible read error: a much larger clone is one base away. Lacking the conserved final phenylalanine or tryptophan, this CDR3 likely reflects a read error. J is TRBJ1-2 and V is TRBV30; no definite D call. The germline V gene encodes CDR1 GTSNPN and CDR2 SVGIG (reference sequence). This CDR3 has 13 amino acids. Trimming took 2 bases from V and 1 from J, leaving 8 bases between them. CDR3 nucleotides: TGTGCCTGGAGTCAAGAATATAACTATGGCTACACCCTC. It translates to CAWSQEYNYGYTL.

The chain is built from TRBV20-1 and TRBJ1-1; D is possibly TRBD1 (6 bases). Trimming left V 1 base short and J 11 bases short, with 20 bases between. This CDR3 spans 14 amino acids. Per the germline V gene, CDR1 is DFQATT and CDR2 is SNEGSKA (reference sequence). CDR3 nucleotide sequence: TGCAGTGCTAGAGTGGCAGGGGCGAATCTAGTGGCTTTCTTT. This sequence encodes CSARVAGANLVAFF.

This clonotype was counted a few times. This sequence joins TRBV12-3 or TRBV12-4 and TRBJ1-5, with TRBD1 identical over 9 bases. V trimming: 6 bases; J trimming: 5 bases; junction bases outside the gene matches: 5. The CDR3 is made up of 14 amino acids. The CDR3 is CASREGQGHQPQHF. CDR3 bases: TGTGCCAGCAGGGAGGGACAGGGCCATCAGCCCCAGCATTTT.

The V gene is TRBV20-1, the J gene TRBJ2-1, with D hard to call. V was clipped by 3 bases and J by 0 bases, with 9 bases between them. From germline, CDR1 is DFQATT and CDR2 SNEGSKA (reference sequence). The CDR3 totals 14 residues. CDR3 in DNA: TGCAGTGCTAGGGCCTTAAGCTCCTACAATGAGCAGTTCTTC. Residues: CSARALSSYNEQFF.

In its sample, this clonotype was seen a few times. This chain connects TRBV24-1 to TRBJ1-2; D gene ambiguous. Germline V CDR1 and CDR2: KGHDR, SFDVKD. The CDR3 runs to 16 residues. V was trimmed by 1 base and J by 1 base, leaving 12 bases between them. The CDR3 protein is CATSDFPARRNYGYTF. Written as DNA, the CDR3 is TGTGCCACCAGTGATTTCCCCGCACGACGTAACTATGGCTACACCTTC.

This clonotype occurred many times. The V and J genes are TRBV9 and TRBJ2-2; 7 nucleotides line up with TRBD1. The CDR3 contains 15 residues. Germline lookup yields CDR1 SGDLS and CDR2 YYNGEE. J gave up 10 bases and V 0 bases, and 9 bases lay outside the gene matches. CDR3 in DNA: TGTGCCAGCAGCGTAGGTTACAGGGGATCCGAGGAGCTGTTTTTT. This sequence encodes CASSVGYRGSEELFF.

A word on this clonotype: It may be a read error: a sequence one base away is much more abundant. The chain employs TRBV12-3 or TRBV12-4 and TRBJ1-5; TRBD1 might be the D (6 bases). The CDR3 totals 12 residues. CDR3 amino acids: CASRDSAGPRHF. CDR3 bases: TGTGCCAGCAGGGACAGCGCCGGGCCCCGGCATTTT.

In this sample, this clonotype turned up once. This chain connects TRBV7-8 to TRBJ2-7, with D hard to call. Trimming took off 1 base at V and 3 bases at J, with 13 bases between the two ends. The CDR3 is 15 amino acids. Germline assignment: CDR1 SGHVS and CDR2 FQNEAQ. The CDR3 DNA follows: TGTGCCAGCAGCTTAGGTGGTGACGGAGACTACGAGCAGTACTTC. It codes for CASSLGGDGDYEQYF.

This clonotype was observed many times. The genes are TRBV10-3 and TRBJ2-3; no clear D gene. V was cut by 2 bases and J by 6 bases, with 12 bases left in between. There are 14 residues in the CDR3. Germline CDR1 ENHRY, CDR2 SYGVKD. The CDR3 spells CAISELPPRDTQYF. The CDR3 DNA is TGTGCCATCAGTGAGCTACCCCCGCGGGATACGCAGTATTTT.

The chain combines TRBV12-3 or TRBV12-4 with TRBJ1-1, with TRBD1 matching over 7 bases. V was clipped by 5 bases and J by 4 bases; unmatched bases: 13. The CDR3 contains 16 residues. CDR3 region: CASSPRGSRGVTEAFF. The CDR3 nucleotides read TGTGCCAGCAGTCCCAGGGGGAGCCGAGGGGTCACTGAAGCTTTCTTT.

This chain joins TRBV9 and TRBJ2-3, with 8 bases aligning to TRBD2. The CDR3 covers 16 residues. J lost 2 bases, V lost 3 bases, and 8 bases had no gene match. Germline V lookup: CDR1 SGDLS, CDR2 YYNGEE. The CDR3 sequence: CASSEGISGDTDTQYF. CDR3 in DNA: TGTGCCAGCAGCGAGGGGATTAGCGGGGACACAGATACGCAGTATTTT.

This clonotype was seen more than once but under ten times. The chain combines TRBV27 with TRBJ2-3; D gene uncertain. CDR1 and CDR2 from the germline V gene are MNHEY and SMNVEV (reference sequence). The V end lost 0 bases, the J end lost 2 bases, and 12 bases lay between the germline ends. The CDR3 length is 16 residues. DNA for the CDR3: TGTGCCAGCAGTTTATCTAAAGTCAGAAACACAGATACGCAGTATTTT. Its translation is CASSLSKVRNTDTQYF.

V gene TRBV30 combines with J gene TRBJ1-2; a weak D match, TRBD1 (6 bases). CDR1 and CDR2 (germline): GTSNPN, SVGIG (reference sequence). V lost 0 bases to trimming and J lost 2 bases, with 25 bases between them. The CDR3 runs 19 residues. The DNA of the CDR3 is TGTGCCTGGAGTGTACGGGGGCTGCGCGAGAACAGAAAAAACTATGGCTACACCTTC. It encodes CAWSVRGLRENRKNYGYTF.

In this sample, this clonotype turned up a few times. The chain links TRBV5-5 to TRBJ2-1, with unresolved D. The ends were cut back, 0 bases at V and 5 bases at J, with 18 bases in the middle. The V gene's germline CDR1 is SGHKS and CDR2 YYEKEE (reference sequence). The CDR3 is made up of 17 amino acids. The CDR3 DNA reads TGTGCCAGCAGCTTGGTACGGGCTAGATTAGCTGACAATGAGCAGTTCTTC. Protein: CASSLVRARLADNEQFF. The complete variable domain, with remaining parts taken from reference TRBV5-5 and TRBJ2-1, reads DAGVTQSPTHLIKTRGQQVTLRCSPISGHKSVSWYQQVLGQGPQFIFQYYEKEERGRGNFPDRFSARQFPNYSSELNVNALLLGDSALYLCASSLVRARLADNEQFFGPGTRLTVL.

The V gene is TRBV7-2, the J gene TRBJ2-7; TRBD2 agrees at 11 bases. V trimming: 6 bases; J trimming: 4 bases; junction bases outside the gene matches: 8. There are 15 residues in the CDR3. Germline assignment: CDR1 SGHTA and CDR2 FQGNSA. The CDR3 DNA sequence: TGTGCCAGCAGGCCTACACTAGCGGGGGAGTACGAGCAGTACTTC. Translating gives CASRPTLAGEYEQYF.